This T cell receptor beta chain was sequenced for a study of blood T cell repertoires in COVID-19. The CDR3 spans 13 residues. Trimming shortened V by 0 bases and J by 11 bases, and 13 bases separated the two germline ends. Germline V gene sequence: CDR1 KGHSH, CDR2 LQKENI. The repertoire was sequenced with immunoSEQ multiplex PCR; TCRdb's copy has only in-frame clones and lacks some. The sample shows approximately 250,000 clones, roughly 82% of them seen only once. This clone showed up just a few times. Sequencing was performed on peripheral blood. V gene TRBV18 combines with J gene TRBJ1-1; unclear D gene. The sequence was obtained from an elderly woman with COVID-19, enrolled during active disease. As DNA, the CDR3 is TGTGCCAGCTCACCACCCACTCGAGAGCGGGCTTTCTTT. Encoded protein: CASSPPTRERAFF.